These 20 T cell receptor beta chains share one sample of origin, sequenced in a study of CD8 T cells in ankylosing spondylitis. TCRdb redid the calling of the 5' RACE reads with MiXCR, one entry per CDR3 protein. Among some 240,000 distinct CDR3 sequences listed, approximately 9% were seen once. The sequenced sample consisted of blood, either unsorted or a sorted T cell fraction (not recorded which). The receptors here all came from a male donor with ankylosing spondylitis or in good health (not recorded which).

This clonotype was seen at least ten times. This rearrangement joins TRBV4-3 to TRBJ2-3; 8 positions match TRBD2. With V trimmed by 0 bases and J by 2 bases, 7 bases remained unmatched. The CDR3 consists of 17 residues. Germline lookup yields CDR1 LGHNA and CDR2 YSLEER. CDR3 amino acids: CASSQETSGGPTDTQYF. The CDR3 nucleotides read TGCGCCAGCAGCCAAGAAACATCGGGAGGGCCCACAGATACGCAGTATTTT.

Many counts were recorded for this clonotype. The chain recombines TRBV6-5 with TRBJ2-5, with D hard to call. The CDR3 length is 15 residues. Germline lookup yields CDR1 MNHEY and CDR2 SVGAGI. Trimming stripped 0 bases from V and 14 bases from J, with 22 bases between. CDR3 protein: CASSYSKNSVSPPYF. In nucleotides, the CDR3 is TGTGCCAGCAGTTACTCGAAGAACAGCGTTTCCCCCCCATACTTC.

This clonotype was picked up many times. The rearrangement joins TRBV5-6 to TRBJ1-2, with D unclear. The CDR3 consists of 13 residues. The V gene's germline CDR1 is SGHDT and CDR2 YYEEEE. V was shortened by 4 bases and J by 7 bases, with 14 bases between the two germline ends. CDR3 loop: CASSQLDNLGYTF. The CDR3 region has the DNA TGTGCCAGCAGCCAACTTGACAACCTTGGCTACACCTTC.

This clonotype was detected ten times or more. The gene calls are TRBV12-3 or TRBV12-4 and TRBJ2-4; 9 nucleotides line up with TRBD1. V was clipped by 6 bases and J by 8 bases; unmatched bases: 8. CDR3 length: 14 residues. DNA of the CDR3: TGTGCCAGCAGCCAGGGACAGGGTTGGGACATTCAGTACTTC. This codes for CASSQGQGWDIQYF.

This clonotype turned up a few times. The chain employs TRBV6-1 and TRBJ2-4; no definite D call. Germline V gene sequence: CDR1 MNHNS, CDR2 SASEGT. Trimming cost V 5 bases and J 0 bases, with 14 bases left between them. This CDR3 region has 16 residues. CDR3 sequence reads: CASSPRTELAKNIQYF. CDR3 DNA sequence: TGTGCCAGCAGTCCCCGGACGGAATTAGCCAAAAACATTCAGTACTTC.

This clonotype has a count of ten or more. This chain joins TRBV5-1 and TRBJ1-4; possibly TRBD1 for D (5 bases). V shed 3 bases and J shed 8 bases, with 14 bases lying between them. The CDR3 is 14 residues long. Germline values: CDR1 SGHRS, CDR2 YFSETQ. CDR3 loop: CASSSGTGTEKLFF. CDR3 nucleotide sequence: TGCGCCAGCAGCTCAGGGACCGGAACGGAAAAACTGTTTTTT.

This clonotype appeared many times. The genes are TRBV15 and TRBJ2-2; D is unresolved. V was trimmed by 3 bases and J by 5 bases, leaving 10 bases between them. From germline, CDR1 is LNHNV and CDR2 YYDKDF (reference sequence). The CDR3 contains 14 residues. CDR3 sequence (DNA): TGTGCCACCAGCAGTGGGCAGAAAACCGGGGAGCTGTTTTTT. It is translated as CATSSGQKTGELFF.

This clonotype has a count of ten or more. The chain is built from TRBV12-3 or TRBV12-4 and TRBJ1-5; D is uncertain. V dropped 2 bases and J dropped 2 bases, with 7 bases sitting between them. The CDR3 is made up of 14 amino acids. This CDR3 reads CASSLTLGNQPQHF. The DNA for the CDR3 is TGTGCCAGCAGTTTAACCTTGGGCAATCAGCCCCAGCATTTT.

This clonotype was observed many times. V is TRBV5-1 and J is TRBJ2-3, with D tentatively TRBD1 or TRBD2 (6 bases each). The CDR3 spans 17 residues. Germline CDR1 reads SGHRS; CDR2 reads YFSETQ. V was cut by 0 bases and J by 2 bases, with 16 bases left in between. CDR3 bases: TGCGCCAGCAGCTTGGAGTCCAGGGGAGGCCTCACAGATACGCAGTATTTT. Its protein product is CASSLESRGGLTDTQYF. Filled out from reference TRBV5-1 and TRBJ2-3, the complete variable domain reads KAGVTQTPRYLIKTRGQQVTLSCSPISGHRSVSWYQQTPGQGLQFLFEYFSETQRNKGNFPGRFSGRQFSNSRSEMNVSTLELGDSALYLCASSLESRGGLTDTQYFGPGTRLTVL.

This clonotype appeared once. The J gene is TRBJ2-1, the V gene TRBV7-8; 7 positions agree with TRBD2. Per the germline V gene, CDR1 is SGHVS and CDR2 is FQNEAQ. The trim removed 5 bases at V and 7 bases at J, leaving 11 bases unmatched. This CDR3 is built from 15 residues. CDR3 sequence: CASSISSGQRNEQFF. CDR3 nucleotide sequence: TGTGCCAGCAGCATCTCTAGCGGACAAAGGAATGAGCAGTTCTTC. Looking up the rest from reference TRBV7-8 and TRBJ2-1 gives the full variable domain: GAGVSQSPRYKVAKRGQDVALRCDPISGHVSLFWYQQALGQGPEFLTYFQNEAQLDKSGLPSDRFFAERPEGSVSTLKIQRTQQEDSAVYLCASSISSGQRNEQFFGPGTRLTVL.

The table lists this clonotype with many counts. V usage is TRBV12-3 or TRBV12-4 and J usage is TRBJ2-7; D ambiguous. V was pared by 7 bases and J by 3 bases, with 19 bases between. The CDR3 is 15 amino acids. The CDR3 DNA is TGTGCCAGCATTGGACCGGGCCCCTCTGGCTACGAGCAGTACTTC. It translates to CASIGPGPSGYEQYF.

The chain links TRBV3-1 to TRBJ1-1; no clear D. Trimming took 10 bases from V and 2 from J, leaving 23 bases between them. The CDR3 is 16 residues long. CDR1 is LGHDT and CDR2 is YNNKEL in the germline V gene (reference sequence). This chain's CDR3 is CATCLFWAATNTEAFF. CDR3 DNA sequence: TGTGCCACCTGCCTTTTCTGGGCAGCAACAAACACTGAAGCTTTCTTT.

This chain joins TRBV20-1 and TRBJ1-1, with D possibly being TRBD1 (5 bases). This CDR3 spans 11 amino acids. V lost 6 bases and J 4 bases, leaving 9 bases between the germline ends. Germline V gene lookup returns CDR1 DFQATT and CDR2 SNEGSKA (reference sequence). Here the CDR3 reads CSAAGGTEAFF. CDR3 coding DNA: TGCAGTGCGGCCGGGGGCACTGAAGCTTTCTTT.

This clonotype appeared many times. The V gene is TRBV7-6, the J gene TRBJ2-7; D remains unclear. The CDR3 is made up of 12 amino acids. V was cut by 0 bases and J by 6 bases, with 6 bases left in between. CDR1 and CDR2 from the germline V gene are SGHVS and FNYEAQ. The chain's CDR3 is CASSLALSEQYF. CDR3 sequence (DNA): TGTGCCAGCAGCTTAGCCCTAAGCGAGCAGTACTTC.

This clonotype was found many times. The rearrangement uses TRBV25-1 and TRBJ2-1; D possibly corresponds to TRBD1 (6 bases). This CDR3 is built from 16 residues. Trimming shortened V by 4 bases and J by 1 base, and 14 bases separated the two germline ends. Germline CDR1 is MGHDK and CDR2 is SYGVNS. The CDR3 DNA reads TGTGCCAGCAGTGGGCAGGGACAAGAGTCCTACAATGAGCAGTTCTTC. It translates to CASSGQGQESYNEQFF.

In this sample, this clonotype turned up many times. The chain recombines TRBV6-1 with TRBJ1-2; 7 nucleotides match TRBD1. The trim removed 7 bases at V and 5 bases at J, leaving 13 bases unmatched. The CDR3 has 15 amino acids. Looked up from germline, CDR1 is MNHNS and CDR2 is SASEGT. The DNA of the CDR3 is TGTGCCAGCACCTCAATAAACGACAGGGCTTATGGCTACACCTTC. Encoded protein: CASTSINDRAYGYTF.

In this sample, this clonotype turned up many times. The CDR3 loop is CASSFGQGQIYGYTF. The CDR3 DNA reads as TGTGCCAGCAGCTTTGGGCAGGGTCAGATCTATGGCTACACCTTC. The chain employs TRBV7-2 and TRBJ1-2; a weak D match, TRBD1 (5 bases). V was pared by 3 bases and J by 4 bases, with 15 bases between. The CDR3 totals 15 residues. Germline V lookup: CDR1 SGHTA, CDR2 FQGNSA.

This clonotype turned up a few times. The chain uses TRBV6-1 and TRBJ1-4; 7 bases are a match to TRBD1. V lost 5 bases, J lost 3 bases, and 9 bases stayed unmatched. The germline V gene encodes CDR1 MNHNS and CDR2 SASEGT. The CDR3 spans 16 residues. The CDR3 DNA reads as TGTGCCAGCAGTATAAGACGACAGGGCCCTAATGAAAAACTGTTTTTT. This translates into CASSIRRQGPNEKLFF.

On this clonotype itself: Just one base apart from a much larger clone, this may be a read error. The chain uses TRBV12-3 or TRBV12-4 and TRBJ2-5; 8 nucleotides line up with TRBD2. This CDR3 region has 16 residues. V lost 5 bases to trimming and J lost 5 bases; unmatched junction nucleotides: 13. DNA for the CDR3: TGTGCCAGCAGTCAGTCGCAGCGGGGGATTCACGAGACCCAGTACTTC. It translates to CASSQSQRGIHETQYF.

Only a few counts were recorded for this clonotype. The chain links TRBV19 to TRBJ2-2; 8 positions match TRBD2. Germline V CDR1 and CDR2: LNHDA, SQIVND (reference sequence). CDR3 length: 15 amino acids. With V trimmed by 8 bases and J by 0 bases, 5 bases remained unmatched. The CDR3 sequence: CASQIAGSNTGELFF. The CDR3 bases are TGTGCCAGTCAGATAGCGGGGTCGAACACCGGGGAGCTGTTTTTT.